This TCR beta chain was captured in a study of T cells after yellow fever vaccination. Concerning this clonotype itself: Its antigen is still unknown.

This CDR3 is 16 amino acids long. Trimming took off 1 base at V and 4 bases at J, with 20 bases between the two ends. Germline assignment: CDR1 SQVTM and CDR2 ANQGSEA. Study-level results: Most primary-vaccination clones reappeared after the booster (about 97% CD4, roughly 88% CD8). The presence of abundant clonotypes contaminating from the bulk population was possible in FACS-sorted repertoires. Across the CD4 and CD8 compartments, a small share of clonotypes was present in both.

TCRdb reprocessed the 5' RACE reads with MiXCR, giving one entry per CDR3 protein. Found here are around 73,000 distinct CDR3 sequences, around 7% of them singletons; the top ten hold about two fifths. The clonotype was recovered from a young man who received the YFV17D yellow fever vaccine. The chain couples TRBV29-1 to TRBJ2-7; D is perhaps TRBD1 (6 bases). Sequencing used CD8+ T cells sorted from PBMCs, obtained on the day of the yellow fever booster vaccination. The CDR3: CSVEVGQIIYGYEQYF. The CDR3 DNA sequence: TGCAGCGTTGAAGTCGGACAGATCATATACGGGTACGAGCAGTACTTC.